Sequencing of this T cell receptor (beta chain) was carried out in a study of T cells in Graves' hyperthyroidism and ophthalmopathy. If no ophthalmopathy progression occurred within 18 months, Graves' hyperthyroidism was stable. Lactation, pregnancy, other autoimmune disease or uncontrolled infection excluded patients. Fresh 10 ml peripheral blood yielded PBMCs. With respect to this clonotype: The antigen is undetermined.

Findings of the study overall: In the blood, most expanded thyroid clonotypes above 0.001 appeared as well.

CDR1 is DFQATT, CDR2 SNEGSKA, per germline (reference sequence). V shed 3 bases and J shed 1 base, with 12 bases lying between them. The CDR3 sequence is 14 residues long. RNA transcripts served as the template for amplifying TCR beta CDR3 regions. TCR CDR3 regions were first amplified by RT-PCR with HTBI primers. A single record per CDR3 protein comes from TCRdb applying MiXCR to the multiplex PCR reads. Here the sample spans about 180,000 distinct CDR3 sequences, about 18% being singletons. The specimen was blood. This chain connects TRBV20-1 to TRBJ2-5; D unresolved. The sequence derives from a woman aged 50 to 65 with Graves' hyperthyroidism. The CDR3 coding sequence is TGCAGTGCTAGCTTTCGGAGCCCCCAAGAGACCCAGTACTTC. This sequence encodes CSASFRSPQETQYF.